Sequencing of this T cell receptor (beta chain) was carried out in a study of blood T cells in healthy people across ages. No fewer than 7 million PBMCs went into each sample. Trimming left V 0 bases short and J 0 bases short, with 5 bases between. Germline CDR1 and CDR2: LNHNV and YYDKDF (reference sequence). The CDR3 sequence is 15 residues long. A sample-barcoded 5' primer and a J-beta primer mix were used in a second PCR of roughly 6 to 11 cycles. TCRdb used MiXCR to reprocess the 5' RACE reads, holding one entry per CDR3 protein. Of around 620,000 distinct CDR3 sequences listed, roughly a quarter are singletons. Findings and caveats of the study: Naive CD4+ cell counts and diversity both ran higher in long-lived than in aged donors. Estimates drawn from one million T cells were deemed to understate diversity.

With regard to this clonotype: Antigen specificity is unknown.

The TCR comes from an older woman in good health. The gene calls are TRBV15 and TRBJ1-4, with no clear D. The specimen was blood. In nucleotides, the CDR3 is TGTGCCACCAGCAGAGAAAGTGCAACTAATGAAAAACTGTTTTTT. This encodes CATSRESATNEKLFF.